A selection of T cell receptor beta chains follows, all from one sample in a study of siplizumab effects on memory and regulatory T cells. Using immunoSEQ multiplex PCR, the repertoire was profiled, and TCRdb retains in-frame clones only, with some absent. The data hold approximately 94,000 clones, with about nine tenths observed a single time. Sequenced sample: CD4+ T cells sorted from blood. The receptors stem from a human donor in good health. The CDR3 runs from the conserved cysteine through the conserved F or W. D genes are given only for firm matches. Where a row states a size, it is once, few, many or the class of an expanded clone; other rows omit it.

clone_size	v_call	d_call	j_call	cdr3_aa	cdr3_nt
.	TRBV18	TRBD1	TRBJ1-1	CASSPPGTGQGTEAFF	TGTGCCAGCTCACCACCCGGGACGGGACAGGGGACTGAAGCTTTCTTT
.	TRBV7-3	.	TRBJ1-1	CASSRGLGNTEAFF	TGTGCCAGCAGCCGGGGGCTGGGGAACACTGAAGCTTTCTTT
.	TRBV19	.	TRBJ1-3	CASRQGGSGNTIYF	TGTGCCAGTAGACAGGGCGGGTCTGGAAACACCATATATTTT
.	TRBV18	TRBD1	TRBJ2-7	CASSSDRGPLHYEQYF	TGTGCCAGCTCTTCGGACAGGGGACCTTTACATTACGAGCAGTACTTC
.	TRBV29-1	.	TRBJ2-1	CSVEAGGTSYNEQFF	TGCAGCGTTGAGGCCGGGGGTACTTCCTACAATGAGCAGTTCTTC
once	TRBV7-6	.	TRBJ1-5	CASSLESRGLSNQPQHF	TGTGCCAGCAGCTTAGAATCTCGGGGATTGAGCAATCAGCCCCAGCATTTT
.	TRBV6-1	.	TRBJ1-1	CASSFLRAMNTEAFF	TGTGCCAGCAGCTTCCTCAGGGCTATGAACACTGAAGCTTTCTTT
.	TRBV7-9	.	TRBJ1-2	CASSPSQAGTNGYTF	TGTGCCAGCAGCCCTTCCCAAGCCGGGACGAACGGCTACACCTTC
.	TRBV4-1	.	TRBJ2-2	CASSQVPGELFF	TGCGCCAGCAGCCAAGTTCCCGGGGAGCTGTTTTTT
.	TRBV27	TRBD1	TRBJ2-2	CASSNRGITGELFF	TGTGCCAGCAGCAACAGGGGTATCACCGGGGAGCTGTTTTTT
.	TRBV6-5	TRBD2	TRBJ2-4	CASSPRGGGNIQYF	TGTGCCAGCAGTCCCCGGGGGGGTGGAAACATTCAGTACTTC
.	TRBV6-5	TRBD1	TRBJ1-5	CAIGTEYNSNQPQHF	TGTGCCATCGGGACAGAATACAATAGCAATCAGCCCCAGCATTTT
.	TRBV7-2	.	TRBJ2-7	CASSLDGGAYEQYF	TGTGCCAGCAGCCTAGATGGAGGGGCCTACGAGCAGTACTTC
.	TRBV19	TRBD2	TRBJ2-1	CASSIQSGGQYNEQFF	TGTGCCAGTAGTATACAAAGCGGGGGGCAGTACAATGAGCAGTTCTTC
.	TRBV11-2	TRBD2	TRBJ2-3	CASSFGGGRDTQYF	TGTGCCAGCAGCTTTGGCGGGGGTCGTGATACGCAGTATTTT
once	TRBV6-5	TRBD2	TRBJ2-1	CASSYAVRGGRGEQFF	TGTGCCAGCAGTTACGCGGTACGGGGGGGCCGGGGTGAGCAGTTCTTC
.	TRBV5-1	.	TRBJ1-1	CASSRGQEAPNTEAFF	TGCGCCAGCAGCCGGGGCCAGGAGGCTCCGAACACTGAAGCTTTCTTT
.	TRBV28	.	TRBJ1-5	CASSFPRQTQPQHF	TGTGCCAGCAGTTTTCCCCGCCAGACTCAGCCCCAGCATTTT
.	TRBV5-6	TRBD2	TRBJ2-3	CASSLQMGGGTDTQYF	TGTGCCAGCAGCTTGCAGATGGGGGGGGGCACAGATACGCAGTATTTT
.	TRBV27	.	TRBJ1-1	CASRSGGGTEAFF	TGTGCCAGCAGGAGCGGAGGGGGCACTGAAGCTTTCTTT
once	TRBV29-1	TRBD1	TRBJ1-2	CSVSRTGGADGYTF	TGCAGCGTCTCACGGACAGGGGGCGCCGACGGCTACACCTTC
.	TRBV5-6	.	TRBJ1-1	CASSPNAGLNTEAFF	TGTGCCAGCAGCCCTAATGCGGGGTTGAACACTGAAGCTTTCTTT
few	TRBV4-2	TRBD2	TRBJ2-7	CASSQGGTSGGSGEQYF	TGTGCCAGCAGCCAAGGAGGGACTAGCGGGGGGTCGGGCGAGCAGTACTTC
.	TRBV4-3	TRBD1	TRBJ1-6	CATGQGRNSPLHF	TGCGCCACCGGACAGGGGCGAAATTCACCCCTCCACTTT
few	TRBV7-6	TRBD2	TRBJ2-2	CASSLGLASNTGELFF	TGTGCCAGCAGCCTAGGACTAGCCTCGAACACCGGGGAGCTGTTTTTT
.	TRBV6-1	.	TRBJ1-2	CASSPGSLNYGYTF	TGTGCCAGCAGCCCGGGCAGCCTGAACTATGGCTACACCTTC
.	TRBV19	.	TRBJ1-3	CASSRPRGADSGNTIYF	TGTGCCAGTAGCCGTCCCAGAGGGGCAGACTCTGGAAACACCATATATTTT
.	TRBV2	.	TRBJ2-7	CASSTGFIGYF	TGTGCCAGCAGTACAGGATTCATAGGGTACTTC
.	TRBV5-1	.	TRBJ2-7	CASSLGTNEQYF	TGCGCCAGCAGCCTAGGGACAAACGAGCAGTACTTC